This TCR beta chain is drawn from a study of blood T cell repertoires in COVID-19 (TCRdb year 2020). Background on the whole study: Collaborator samples came from the United States, Italy and Spain and covered acute and convalescent phases of COVID-19. The repertoires were released in a freely available public database intended as a resource for research on the immune response to SARS-CoV-2. Sample metadata almost always included a de-identified subject ID, COVID-19 status, age in years and sex. Subjects who had been exposed to COVID-19, were actively infected with it, or had recovered from it provided the deeply sampled blood TCRbeta repertoires that made up the dataset. Where available, HLA class I and class II types were taken from metadata supplied by the sample provider and were not determined by assay-based typing. The samples were drawn from two sources: the first 160 participants of the ongoing ImmuneRACE study, and 1,000 to 1,500 subjects contributed by 6 global collaborators. The prospective study material was composed of cDNA or gDNA derived from T cells, B-cell-depleted T cells, or PBMCs. The full study reports these points: The quantity of clinical and demographic metadata differed by source and by participant and was supplied without curation.

Collaborating institutions collected whole blood in K2EDTA tubes following their own protocols. For TCRbeta analysis, collaborators shipped samples as frozen whole blood, isolated PBMCs, or DNA extracted from either of those sample types. From the cysteine through the phenylalanine, the CDR3 covers 14 amino acids. Only the CDR3 region is kept as DNA, spanning 42 bases read in frame from base 1. The V end loses 4 bases and the J end loses 2 bases, and a stretch of 10 bases separates them. CDR1 and CDR2 (SNHLY, FYNNEI) derive from the germline V gene. The immunoSEQ Assay, a bias-controlled multiplex PCR, was used to amplify TCRbeta CDR3 regions from genomic DNA. Per the original workflow: The number of nucleated cells in each sample was estimated by amplification of reference gene primers within the assay. To quantify the absolute abundance of each unique TCRbeta CDR3 rearrangement, sequence reads were collapsed and filtered. For each sample, productive Simpson clonality was calculated by taking the square root of Simpson's diversity index across productive rearrangements. This is the immuneACCESS table as TCRdb keeps it, with only in-frame sequences that have V and J called. A part of the clones is gone; compared with another copy, unresolved V genes explain less than half, and the rest is unexplained. The D gene and trimming were derived from the DNA, and the V and J assignments and clone size from that table. In all, the sample holds tens of thousands of clones, and roughly 87% of those were seen once. The ten largest make up approximately 4.9% of the sample.

Worth noting for this clone: Its target antigen remains unknown. Base-call qualities are not available, and no considerably larger clone is one nucleotide away.

The sequencing sample was made of peripheral blood. This clonotype was sampled from a man aged 60 to 69 with active COVID-19. The receptor chain draws on TRBV2 and TRBJ2-3; the D segment cannot be called with confidence. The nucleotide sequence is TGTGCCAGCAGTGTGGGCGCACCCACAGATACGCAGTATTTT. Translated, this gives CASSVGAPTDTQYF.